What follows are 31 T cell receptor beta chains derived from one specimen sequenced in a study of OX40 agonist ivuxolimab in advanced cancers. Repertoires were generated with immunoSEQ multiplex PCR, while TCRdb's copy carries only in-frame clones and drops some. This table has approximately 7,500 clones, 65% to 75% appearing once. The sequencing used CD4+ or CD8+ T cells sorted from blood, collected in a trial of the OX40 agonist ivuxolimab. Receptors were obtained from an adult with an advanced solid tumor such as melanoma, head and neck, liver or kidney cancer.

The rearrangement links TRBV19 to TRBJ2-7; the D call may be TRBD1 or TRBD2 (7 bases each). Per the germline V gene, CDR1 is LNHDA and CDR2 is SQIVND (reference sequence). This CDR3 region has 14 residues. The germline V and J ends were trimmed by 4 bases and 6 bases, with 16 bases remaining between them. The CDR3 here is CASSTDREGLEQYF. The CDR3 DNA is TGTGCCAGTAGTACAGACAGGGAGGGGCTCGAGCAGTACTTC.

The V gene is TRBV2, the J gene TRBJ2-1; unclear D gene. Trimming shortened V by 2 bases and J by 6 bases, and 8 bases separated the two germline ends. CDR3 length equals 13 residues. The germline V gene has CDR1 SNHLY and CDR2 FYNNEI. For the CDR3, the DNA is TGTGCCAGCAGTGAAATGGGGATCAATGAGCAGTTCTTC. This gives the protein CASSEMGINEQFF.

The CDR3 bases are TGTGCCATCAGTGAGCAGGGCATCGGGGGCACAGATACGCAGTATTTT. Its protein is CAISEQGIGGTDTQYF. This chain uses TRBV10-3 with TRBJ2-3; D might be TRBD1 or TRBD2, each matching 5 bases. The CDR3 has 16 residues. Germline V lookup: CDR1 ENHRY, CDR2 SYGVKD. Trimming removed 2 bases from V and 1 base from J, with 13 bases in between.

CDR3 region: CASSVDGQRNTIYF. The CDR3 DNA follows: TGTGCCAGCAGCGTAGACGGACAGAGAAACACCATATATTTT. The chain has TRBV9 and TRBJ1-3, with D perhaps matching TRBD1 (6 bases). CDR1 is SGDLS and CDR2 is YYNGEE in the germline V gene. V dropped 0 bases and J dropped 5 bases, with 9 bases sitting between them. The CDR3 runs to 14 residues.

A few counts support this clone. This chain joins TRBV2 and TRBJ1-2; D possibly corresponds to TRBD1 (5 bases). Looked up from germline, CDR1 is SNHLY and CDR2 is FYNNEI. Trimming took off 7 bases at V and 8 bases at J, with 17 bases between the two ends. The CDR3 runs to 13 residues. CDR3 sequence (DNA): TGTGCCAGCAAAGGGGACGGCGTACGAGGCTACACCTTC. Translation: CASKGDGVRGYTF.

The V and J genes are TRBV27 and TRBJ1-5; TRBD1 agrees at 7 bases. The V segment lost 5 bases and the J segment 7 bases; nucleotides outside the gene matches: 11. There are 15 residues in the CDR3. From germline, CDR1 is MNHEY and CDR2 SMNVEV (reference sequence). The CDR3 is CASSPRQGARQPQHF. The CDR3 DNA follows: TGTGCCAGCAGTCCAAGACAGGGTGCGAGGCAGCCCCAGCATTTT.

The chain joins TRBV10-2 to TRBJ1-3; D possibly corresponds to TRBD1 (6 bases). This CDR3 is built from 16 residues. V lost 3 bases to trimming and J lost 2 bases, with 14 bases between them. Germline V gives CDR1 WSHSY, CDR2 SAAADI. The CDR3 spells CASSDPGVDPGNTIYF. CDR3 DNA sequence: TGCGCCAGCAGTGATCCAGGGGTGGACCCTGGAAACACCATATATTTT.

This clone was detected only once. The V and J genes are TRBV5-6 and TRBJ2-7; perhaps TRBD2 as D (5 bases). V gave up 0 bases and J gave up 7 bases, with 17 bases separating them. This CDR3 spans 15 amino acids. In germline, CDR1 is SGHDT, CDR2 YYEEEE. The CDR3 region is CASSLGPGYPREQYF. The CDR3, as DNA: TGTGCCAGCAGCTTGGGACCGGGGTACCCTCGTGAGCAGTACTTC.

This clone counts as medium-sized. V usage is TRBV13 and J usage is TRBJ1-2; 7 bases map to TRBD1. The trim removed 2 bases at V and 6 bases at J, leaving 9 bases unmatched. The CDR3 length is 15 residues. Germline CDR1 is PRHDT and CDR2 is FYEKMQ (reference sequence). CDR3 nucleotides: TGTGCCAGCAGCTTATTCGCCAGGGGGATTGATGGCTACACCTTC. Its translation is CASSLFARGIDGYTF.

V is TRBV27 and J is TRBJ2-7; TRBD1 might be the D (6 bases). V was clipped by 2 bases and J by 3 bases, with 20 bases between them. The germline gives CDR1 MNHEY, CDR2 SMNVEV (reference sequence). This CDR3 has 17 residues. CDR3 protein: CASSLGSGDPLYYEQYF. CDR3 bases: TGTGCCAGCAGTTTAGGTTCAGGGGACCCCCTCTACTACGAGCAGTACTTC.

The rearrangement joins TRBV7-8 to TRBJ2-3, with 8 bases fitting TRBD1. The V gene end was trimmed by 6 bases and the J gene end by 7 bases; junction bases not matched to a gene: 12. From germline, CDR1 is SGHVS and CDR2 FQNEAQ. This CDR3 is built from 15 residues. The CDR3 nucleotides read TGTGCCAGCAGTCCTATGACAGGGGTTCGCCATACGCAGTATTTT. This encodes CASSPMTGVRHTQYF.

This clone was seen a few times. This chain joins TRBV7-9 and TRBJ1-5; D uncertain. This CDR3 comprises 13 residues. The ends were cut back, 1 base at V and 3 bases at J, with 4 bases in the middle. Germline V gene data show CDR1 as SEHNR and CDR2 as FQNEAQ (reference sequence). The CDR3 reads CASSLGPNQPQHF. Here the CDR3 DNA reads TGTGCCAGCAGCTTAGGGCCCAATCAGCCCCAGCATTTT.

The rearrangement uses TRBV7-2 and TRBJ1-4, with D maybe TRBD1 (6 bases). The CDR3 is 15 residues long. Germline values: CDR1 SGHTA, CDR2 FQGNSA. Deletions cut 4 bases from V and 8 bases from J, with 17 bases between. The CDR3 nucleotides are TGTGCCAGCAGCTCGATGGGGAGACAGGAGGAAAAACTGTTTTTT. Translated, it gives CASSSMGRQEEKLFF.

The chain uses TRBV4-1 and TRBJ1-5; D is unclear. The CDR3 contains 19 residues. Trimming removed 0 bases from V and 0 bases from J, with 18 bases in between. Germline lookup yields CDR1 MGHRA and CDR2 YSYEKL. CDR3 loop: CASSQEALNSFDSNQPQHF. The CDR3 nucleotides are TGCGCCAGCAGCCAAGAGGCCTTGAACAGTTTCGATAGCAATCAGCCCCAGCATTTT.

The chain recombines TRBV9 with TRBJ2-1, with 9 positions matching TRBD2. V was pared by 6 bases and J by 6 bases, with 7 bases of the junction left unmatched. The CDR3 is 14 amino acids. Per the germline V gene, CDR1 is SGDLS and CDR2 is YYNGEE. Written as DNA, the CDR3 is TGTGCCAGCAACCCTAGCGGGATCCTCAATGAGCAGTTCTTC. Translation gives CASNPSGILNEQFF.

The genes are TRBV11-1 and TRBJ2-4, with D tentatively TRBD1 (6 bases). The length of the CDR3 is 15 residues. Trimming removed 0 bases from V and 3 bases from J, with 9 bases in between. From germline, CDR1 is SGHAT and CDR2 FQDESV (reference sequence). In nucleotides, the CDR3 is TGTGCCAGCAGCTTAGCACAGGGAGACAAAAACATTCAGTACTTC. As protein: CASSLAQGDKNIQYF. Looking up the rest from reference TRBV11-1 and TRBJ2-4 gives the full variable domain: EAEVAQSPRYKITEKSQAVAFWCDPISGHATLYWYRQILGQGPELLVQFQDESVVDDSQLPKDRFSAERLKGVDSTLKIQPAELGDSAMYLCASSLAQGDKNIQYFGAGTRLSVL.

The J gene is TRBJ2-7, the V gene TRBV7-2, with D perhaps TRBD2 (6 bases). V was trimmed by 1 base and J by 0 bases, leaving 13 bases between them. The germline gives CDR1 SGHTA, CDR2 FQGNSA. The CDR3 has 16 amino acids. CDR3 bases: TGTGCCAGCAGCTTAGATGGAGGGCTCAGCTCCTACGAGCAGTACTTC. This gives the protein CASSLDGGLSSYEQYF.

CDR3: CASSKKIDRGSGSLAETQYF. The CDR3 DNA reads as TGTGCCAGCAGCAAGAAGATAGACCGGGGTAGCGGGAGTCTCGCAGAGACCCAGTACTTC. The V gene is TRBV9, the J gene TRBJ2-5, with 9 positions matching TRBD2. CDR3 size: 20 residues. Trimming took 4 bases from V and 4 from J; bases not matched to a gene: 23. In germline, CDR1 is SGDLS, CDR2 YYNGEE.

The chain uses TRBV7-8 and TRBJ1-2, with a possible D match to TRBD1 (5 bases). This CDR3 spans 13 amino acids. In germline, CDR1 is SGHVS, CDR2 FQNEAQ. Trimming removed 4 bases from V and 4 bases from J, with 10 bases in between. The chain's CDR3 is CASSYRSAYGYTF. DNA for the CDR3: TGTGCCAGCAGCTACAGGTCAGCCTATGGCTACACCTTC. The whole variable domain, remainder taken from reference TRBV7-8 and TRBJ1-2, is GAGVSQSPRYKVAKRGQDVALRCDPISGHVSLFWYQQALGQGPEFLTYFQNEAQLDKSGLPSDRFFAERPEGSVSTLKIQRTQQEDSAVYLCASSYRSAYGYTFGSGTRLTVV.

This clone is medium-sized by share. This chain uses TRBV4-3 with TRBJ1-2; no reliable D call. V was shortened by 3 bases and J by 1 base, with 21 bases between the two germline ends. Per the germline V gene, CDR1 is LGHNA and CDR2 is YSLEER. This CDR3 contains 18 residues. The CDR3 nucleotides read TGCGCCAGCAGCCAGGACGTAATTCCGGCCGCCCTTAACTATGGCTACACCTTC. It codes for CASSQDVIPAALNYGYTF.

The chain recombines TRBV6-1 with TRBJ1-2; D uncertain. Trimming stripped 5 bases from V and 5 bases from J, with 9 bases between. CDR3 length equals 12 residues. Per germline, CDR1 MNHNS and CDR2 SASEGT. The DNA for the CDR3 is TGTGCCAGCAGTTTTTCCCGATATGGCTACACCTTC. It yields the protein CASSFSRYGYTF.

This clone appeared a single time. The chain couples TRBV9 to TRBJ2-5, with D perhaps matching TRBD1 or TRBD2 (6 bases each). Looked up from germline, CDR1 is SGDLS and CDR2 is YYNGEE. This CDR3 has 17 residues. V gave up 3 bases and J gave up 3 bases, with 21 bases separating them. CDR3 protein: CASSATAGGPRKETQYF. As DNA, the CDR3 is TGTGCCAGCAGCGCGACGGCCGGGGGCCCTCGAAAAGAGACCCAGTACTTC.

The CDR3 DNA reads TGTGCCATCAGTGAATCCGCGTACGAGCAGTACTTC. This encodes CAISESAYEQYF. This chain uses TRBV10-3 with TRBJ2-7; D gene ambiguous. Trimming took off 3 bases at V and 4 bases at J, with 7 bases between the two ends. This CDR3 region has 12 residues. From germline, CDR1 is ENHRY and CDR2 SYGVKD.

The chain employs TRBV19 and TRBJ1-1; 11 bases align to TRBD1. CDR1 and CDR2 from the germline V gene are LNHDA and SQIVND (reference sequence). V trimming: 5 bases; J trimming: 8 bases; junction bases outside the gene matches: 13. This CDR3 spans 16 amino acids. In nucleotides, the CDR3 is TGTGCCAGTAGTCCGTGGACAGGGGGCGGCTCGGCAGAAGCTTTCTTT. This codes for CASSPWTGGGSAEAFF. The full variable domain, with the rest looked up from reference TRBV19 and TRBJ1-1, is DGGITQSPKYLFRKEGQNVTLSCEQNLNHDAMYWYRQDPGQGLRLIYYSQIVNDFQKGDIAEGYSVSREKKESFPLTVTSAQKNPTAFYLCASSPWTGGGSAEAFFGQGTRLTVV.

The J gene is TRBJ2-7, the V gene TRBV28; 15 bases are shared with TRBD2. The CDR3 has 14 residues. Germline-derived CDR1 and CDR2 are MDHEN and SYDVKM. V trimming: 7 bases; J trimming: 6 bases; junction bases outside the gene matches: 4. In DNA, the CDR3 is TGTGCCAGCACCCCGGGACTAGCGGGAGGCGAGCAGTACTTC. Its translation is CASTPGLAGGEQYF. Complete variable domain (other parts from reference TRBV28 and TRBJ2-7): DVKVTQSSRYLVKRTGEKVFLECVQDMDHENMFWYRQDPGLGLRLIYFSYDVKMKEKGDIPEGYSVSREKKERFSLILESASTNQTSMYLCASTPGLAGGEQYFGPGTRLTVT.

This clone has more than one count but fewer than ten. The V gene is TRBV7-9, the J gene TRBJ2-2; 10 nucleotides align to TRBD1. The CDR3 sequence is 15 residues long. The J segment lost 0 bases and the V segment lost 11 bases, leaving 6 bases of the junction unmatched. The germline V gene encodes CDR1 SEHNR and CDR2 FQNEAQ (reference sequence). The CDR3 region has the DNA TGTGCCGGGCGGGGGACAGGGGCGAACACCGGGGAGCTGTTTTTT. Translation gives CAGRGTGANTGELFF.

This clone has just one count. The chain has TRBV7-3 and TRBJ2-2; 9 bases are a match to TRBD2. Germline loops: CDR1 SGHTA, CDR2 FQGTGA. The V segment lost 3 bases and the J segment 6 bases; nucleotides outside the gene matches: 2. The CDR3 has 14 residues. CDR3 in amino acids: CASSFSGGPGELFF. The CDR3 DNA follows: TGTGCCAGCAGCTTTAGCGGGGGACCCGGGGAGCTGTTTTTT.

The rearrangement joins TRBV2 to TRBJ2-7; D not resolved. The CDR3 covers 14 residues. The V end was cut by 6 bases, the J end by 2 bases, with 14 bases between. Looked up from germline, CDR1 is SNHLY and CDR2 is FYNNEI. This CDR3 is CASRSSGNPYEQYF. CDR3 bases: TGTGCCAGCAGGTCCAGTGGGAACCCCTACGAGCAGTACTTC.

The rearrangement links TRBV7-6 to TRBJ2-7, with 9 bases fitting TRBD1. The CDR3 is 16 residues long. V dropped 4 bases and J dropped 3; count of bases not matched to a gene: 10. Germline lookup yields CDR1 SGHVS and CDR2 FNYEAQ. The CDR3 spells CASSSGGQGLIYEQYF. The CDR3 nucleotides are TGTGCCAGCAGCTCCGGGGGACAGGGTCTAATCTACGAGCAGTACTTC.

This clone rates as large. The chain recombines TRBV11-2 with TRBJ2-1; 13 bases agree with TRBD2. Trimming took 3 bases from V and 6 from J; bases not matched to a gene: 5. Germline V CDR1 and CDR2: SGHAT, FQNNGV. The CDR3 sequence is 16 residues long. CDR3 DNA sequence: TGTGCCAGCAGCTTCCTCGGACTAGCGGGGGTCAATGAGCAGTTCTTC. Protein product: CASSFLGLAGVNEQFF. The full variable domain, rest sourced from reference TRBV11-2 and TRBJ2-1, is EAGVAQSPRYKIIEKRQSVAFWCNPISGHATLYWYQQILGQGPKLLIQFQNNGVVDDSQLPKDRFSAERLKGVDSTLKIQPAKLEDSAVYLCASSFLGLAGVNEQFFGPGTRLTVL.

This clone counts as medium-sized (0.01 to 0.1%). The chain carries TRBV14 and TRBJ2-5, with D possibly TRBD1 on 6 matching bases. The CDR3 sequence is 13 residues long. V lost 4 bases, J lost 2 bases, and 8 bases lay in between. In germline, CDR1 is SGHDN, CDR2 FVKESK. CDR3 in amino acids: CASSRTVQETQYF. The CDR3 DNA reads as TGTGCCAGCAGCCGGACAGTACAAGAGACCCAGTACTTC.